Sequencing of this TCR beta chain was carried out in a study of Graves' ophthalmopathy and Graves' hyperthyroidism. Study-level findings and limits: Sensitivity of about 91% and specificity of about 84% were achieved when a 13-signature model separated ophthalmopathy from stable hyperthyroidism. Prediction of ophthalmopathy progression reached roughly 70% sensitivity and about 72% specificity.

Deletions cut 7 bases from V and 0 bases from J, with 11 bases between. CDR3 length: 14 amino acids. Germline-derived CDR1 and CDR2 are SGDLS and YYNGEE. Other autoimmune diseases, uncontrolled infections, pregnancy or lactation excluded patients from enrollment. Comment on this clonotype: Its target is not known.

For repertoire sequencing, the TCR beta CDR3 regions were amplified from RNA transcripts. In the first round, RT-PCR was carried out with HTBI primers, and a multiplex PCR formed the second round. Each CDR3 protein is one row after TCRdb ran MiXCR on the multiplex PCR reads. The table records under 200,000 distinct CDR3 sequences, roughly 37% of them present only once. The TCR was taken from a woman aged 40 to 49 with Graves' ophthalmopathy. The genes are TRBV9 and TRBJ1-5; D ambiguous. Material for sequencing was peripheral blood. In nucleotides, the CDR3 is TGTGCCAGCGGAGGCGGGTCTAGCAATCAGCCCCAGCATTTT. As protein: CASGGGSSNQPQHF.